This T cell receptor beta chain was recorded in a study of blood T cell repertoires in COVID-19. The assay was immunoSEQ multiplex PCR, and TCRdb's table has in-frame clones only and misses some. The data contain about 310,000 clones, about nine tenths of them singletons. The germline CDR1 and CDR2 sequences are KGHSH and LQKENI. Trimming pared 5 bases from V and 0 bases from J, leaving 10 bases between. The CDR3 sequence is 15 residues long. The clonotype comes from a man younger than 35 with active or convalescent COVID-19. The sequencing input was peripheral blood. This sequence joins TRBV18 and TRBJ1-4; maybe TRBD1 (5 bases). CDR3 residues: CASSGGTATNEKLFF. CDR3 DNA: TGTGCCAGCTCAGGAGGGACGGCAACTAATGAAAAACTGTTTTTT.